Below, 29 T cell receptor beta chains from the same sample are listed, as sequenced in a study of blood T cell repertoires in COVID-19. Using immunoSEQ multiplex PCR, the repertoire was profiled, and TCRdb retains in-frame clones only, with some absent. The sample has 84,000 or so clones, approximately 78% seen once; the top ten hold approximately 1.3%. Source material: peripheral blood. The source is a woman of 80 years or more with acute or convalescent COVID-19.

This clone was seen only once. The CDR3: CSVGGRPTEAFF. CDR3 bases: TGCAGCGTTGGCGGGAGACCCACTGAAGCTTTCTTT. V gene TRBV29-1 combines with J gene TRBJ1-1; D call uncertain. The CDR3 is 12 amino acids. Looked up from germline, CDR1 is SQVTM and CDR2 is ANQGSEA. The V end was cut by 4 bases, the J end by 4 bases, with 10 bases between.

CDR3 sequence reads: CASSRGLAGSTDTQYF. CDR3 nucleotides: TGTGCCAGCAGTAGGGGACTAGCGGGAAGCACAGATACGCAGTATTTT. This sequence joins TRBV6-6 and TRBJ2-3; 13 bases are a match to TRBD2. The CDR3 runs to 16 residues. J gave up 0 bases and V 5 bases, and 2 bases lay outside the gene matches. Per germline, CDR1 MNHNY and CDR2 SVGAGI (reference sequence).

V gene TRBV6-5 combines with J gene TRBJ2-7, with 9 bases lining up with TRBD1. The ends lost 4 bases at V and 1 base at J; junction bases unmatched: 2. Germline V gene data show CDR1 as MNHEY and CDR2 as SVGAGI. The CDR3 extends over 14 amino acids. The CDR3 DNA is TGTGCCAGCAGTTCCGGGACAGGGTCCTACGAGCAGTACTTC. It translates to CASSSGTGSYEQYF.

In its sample, this clone was seen once. The rearrangement links TRBV19 to TRBJ2-3, with 8 positions matching TRBD2. J gave up 4 bases and V 3 bases, and 6 bases lay outside the gene matches. The CDR3 covers 15 residues. Germline lookup yields CDR1 LNHDA and CDR2 SQIVND (reference sequence). The CDR3 region is CASSIGLASADTQYF. As DNA, the CDR3 is TGTGCCAGTAGTATCGGACTAGCTAGTGCAGATACGCAGTATTTT.

The genes are TRBV19 and TRBJ2-4, with 7 bases that match TRBD1. Germline CDR1 LNHDA, CDR2 SQIVND (reference sequence). V shed 6 bases and J 0 bases; nucleotides not matched to a gene: 11. This CDR3 region has 17 residues. The CDR3 nucleotides are TGTGCCAGTAGCCCTTGGGACAGCGATAGAGCCAAAAACATTCAGTACTTC. Amino acids: CASSPWDSDRAKNIQYF.

This chain joins TRBV3-1 (or the pseudogene TRBV3-2) and TRBJ2-7; 7 nucleotides agree with TRBD2. V gave up 4 bases and J gave up 4 bases; unmatched junction bases: 10. The length of the CDR3 is 15 residues. Germline lookup yields CDR1 LGHDT and CDR2 YNNKEL (reference sequence). DNA for the CDR3: TGTGCCAGCAGCCCGCAGATCACTAGCGATTACGAGCAGTACTTC. It yields the protein CASSPQITSDYEQYF.

The V and J genes are TRBV7-8 and TRBJ1-1, with no clear D. The germline V and J ends were trimmed by 4 bases and 3 bases, with 15 bases remaining between them. The germline V gene encodes CDR1 SGHVS and CDR2 FQNEAQ. The CDR3 extends over 15 amino acids. CDR3 DNA sequence: TGTGCCAGCAGCTCACCCGAGGGAGGATACACTGAAGCTTTCTTT. Translation gives CASSSPEGGYTEAFF.

The chain employs TRBV5-1 and TRBJ1-1; TRBD1 is a possible D gene (5 bases). V lost 2 bases and J 2 bases, leaving 19 bases between the germline ends. Germline V gives CDR1 SGHRS, CDR2 YFSETQ. The CDR3 spans 17 residues. The CDR3: CASSLFRGGDLNTEAFF. The DNA of the CDR3 is TGCGCCAGCAGCTTATTTAGGGGAGGGGACCTTAACACTGAAGCTTTCTTT.

The rearrangement uses TRBV9 and TRBJ2-2, with 10 bases fitting TRBD2. The CDR3 is made up of 17 amino acids. Germline CDR1 is SGDLS and CDR2 is YYNGEE. V was clipped by 0 bases and J by 6 bases; unmatched bases: 8. CDR3 sequence reads: CASSVGGAGGPAGELFF. For the CDR3, the DNA is TGTGCCAGCAGCGTAGGGGGAGCGGGGGGGCCCGCCGGGGAGCTGTTTTTT.

The table lists this clone with a few counts. The chain carries TRBV7-2 and TRBJ1-2; D might be TRBD1 (5 bases). The CDR3 covers 16 residues. V was trimmed by 1 base and J by 6 bases, leaving 18 bases between them. Germline CDR1 SGHTA, CDR2 FQGNSA. DNA of the CDR3: TGTGCCAGCAGCTTAGATTCTAGGGGACTCCCCGATGGCTACACCTTC. It codes for CASSLDSRGLPDGYTF.

In its sample, this clone was seen a few times. The V and J genes are TRBV7-9 and TRBJ2-3, with 8 bases aligning to TRBD1. Per germline, CDR1 SEHNR and CDR2 FQNEAQ (reference sequence). The CDR3 has 17 amino acids. With 5 bases clipped from V and 5 bases from J, the junction kept 15 bases outside the gene matches. Here the CDR3 reads CASSHFRDRLKKDTQYF. DNA of the CDR3: TGTGCCAGCAGCCACTTCCGGGACAGGTTAAAAAAAGATACGCAGTATTTT.

Only a few counts were recorded for this clone. V and J are TRBV3-1 (or the pseudogene TRBV3-2) and TRBJ1-1, with D perhaps TRBD1 (5 bases). V lost 1 base and J lost 4, with 10 bases in between. This CDR3 has 14 amino acids. Germline CDR1 is LGHDT and CDR2 is YNNKEL (reference sequence). The DNA for the CDR3 is TGTGCCAGCAGCCAAGTGCACGGGGGCACTGAAGCTTTCTTT. Its protein is CASSQVHGGTEAFF.

V is TRBV11-1 and J is TRBJ2-3; 11 bases line up with TRBD1. The trim removed 3 bases at V and 4 bases at J, leaving 6 bases unmatched. This CDR3 has 16 residues. Germline loops: CDR1 SGHAT, CDR2 FQDESV (reference sequence). CDR3 amino acids: CASSFPRTGGADTQYF. DNA for the CDR3: TGTGCCAGCAGCTTTCCCAGGACAGGGGGCGCAGATACGCAGTATTTT.

The J gene is TRBJ2-7, the V gene TRBV7-8; possibly TRBD1 for D (5 bases). This CDR3 has 11 residues. Trimming cost V 5 bases and J 5 bases, with 7 bases left between them. Germline CDR1 and CDR2: SGHVS and FQNEAQ. The CDR3, as DNA: TGTGCCAGCAGCGTACAGGACGAGCAGTACTTC. As protein: CASSVQDEQYF.

The chain has TRBV6-5 and TRBJ2-7, with 9 bases fitting TRBD1. The CDR3 covers 13 residues. The V gene end was trimmed by 7 bases and the J gene end by 7 bases; junction bases not matched to a gene: 8. Germline V gene data show CDR1 as MNHEY and CDR2 as SVGAGI. The CDR3 loop reads CASTRTGEWEQYF. The DNA for the CDR3 is TGTGCCAGCACCCGGACAGGGGAGTGGGAGCAGTACTTC.

The chain recombines TRBV7-8 with TRBJ2-2, with D possibly TRBD2 on 6 matching bases. V was clipped by 1 base and J by 1 base, with 13 bases between them. Germline V gene sequence: CDR1 SGHVS, CDR2 FQNEAQ. The CDR3 is made up of 17 amino acids. Written as DNA, the CDR3 is TGTGCCAGCAGCTTAGGGGTCTGGGAGGTGAACACCGGGGAGCTGTTTTTT. Translated, it gives CASSLGVWEVNTGELFF.

The V and J genes are TRBV2 and TRBJ2-5; D might be TRBD1 (6 bases). The V end lost 5 bases, the J end lost 1 base, and 11 bases lay between the germline ends. The CDR3 spans 14 residues. CDR1 SNHLY and CDR2 FYNNEI come from the germline V gene. DNA for the CDR3: TGTGCCAGCAGTCAACAGGGCCTCCAAGAGACCCAGTACTTC. This codes for CASSQQGLQETQYF. Full variable domain (missing parts from reference TRBV2 and TRBJ2-5): EPEVTQTPSHQVTQMGQEVILRCVPISNHLYFYWYRQILGQKVEFLVSFYNNEISEKSEIFDDQFSVERPDGSNFTLKIRSTKLEDSAMYFCASSQQGLQETQYFGPGTRLLVL.

V usage is TRBV5-4 and J usage is TRBJ2-3; the match to TRBD2 covers 11 bases. Trimming at V came to 2 bases and at J to 5 bases, leaving 7 bases not matched to a gene. Germline values: CDR1 SGHNT, CDR2 YYREEE (reference sequence). The length of the CDR3 is 16 residues. The CDR3 sequence: CASSFLSGGAEDTQYF. CDR3 in DNA: TGTGCCAGCAGCTTTCTTAGCGGGGGGGCCGAAGATACGCAGTATTTT.

The chain combines TRBV4-1 with TRBJ2-1; 10 nucleotides align to TRBD2. The CDR3 sequence is 18 residues long. After removal of 0 bases from V and 9 bases from J, the junction contained 14 bases not matched to a gene. Germline V gene data show CDR1 as MGHRA and CDR2 as YSYEKL. CDR3 protein: CASSQDGRAGGPLGEQFF. In DNA, the CDR3 is TGCGCCAGCAGCCAAGATGGTCGAGCGGGAGGGCCTTTGGGTGAGCAGTTCTTC.

This chain connects TRBV27 to TRBJ2-3; 8 nucleotides agree with TRBD2. The CDR3 consists of 15 residues. Germline V CDR1 and CDR2: MNHEY, SMNVEV (reference sequence). V trimming: 3 bases; J trimming: 3 bases; junction bases outside the gene matches: 5. CDR3 sequence: CASSFLGGVTDTQYF. CDR3 in DNA: TGTGCCAGCAGTTTTCTCGGGGGGGTAACAGATACGCAGTATTTT.

CDR3 coding DNA: TGTGCCAGTAAAACATCGTACGGGGAGAGTCCCCAGCATTTT. It yields the protein CASKTSYGESPQHF. The chain uses TRBV19 and TRBJ1-5; D ambiguous. Germline V CDR1 and CDR2: LNHDA, SQIVND (reference sequence). The CDR3 runs 14 residues. V lost 7 bases to trimming and J lost 10 bases, with 20 bases between them.

The rearrangement uses TRBV6-1 and TRBJ1-5; D is ambiguous. The ends were cut back, 5 bases at V and 15 bases at J, with 20 bases in the middle. Germline V gene sequence: CDR1 MNHNS, CDR2 SASEGT. The CDR3 length is 13 residues. In DNA, the CDR3 is TGTGCCAGCAGTCCAGATGCCCAATCACAATCGCATTTT. Its translation: CASSPDAQSQSHF.

The genes are TRBV9 and TRBJ2-7, with D maybe TRBD2 (5 bases). The CDR3 extends over 16 amino acids. V was pared by 0 bases and J by 6 bases, with 19 bases between. Germline V gives CDR1 SGDLS, CDR2 YYNGEE. Here the CDR3 reads CASSVANNKFGGEQYF. The CDR3 DNA reads TGTGCCAGCAGCGTAGCTAACAATAAATTTGGAGGCGAGCAGTACTTC. Drawing the rest from reference TRBV9 and TRBJ2-7, the complete variable domain is DSGVTQTPKHLITATGQRVTLRCSPRSGDLSVYWYQQSLDQGLQFLIQYYNGEERAKGNILERFSAQQFPDLHSELNLSSLELGDSALYFCASSVANNKFGGEQYFGPGTRLTVT.

The rearrangement joins TRBV28 to TRBJ2-7; TRBD1 agrees at 8 bases. This CDR3 spans 13 amino acids. CDR1 and CDR2 from the germline V gene are MDHEN and SYDVKM. The V segment lost 7 bases and the J segment 4 bases; nucleotides outside the gene matches: 6. Here the CDR3 reads CASKDRVAYEQYF. CDR3 in DNA: TGTGCCAGCAAGGACAGGGTGGCGTACGAGCAGTACTTC.

This clone showed up just once. The V gene is TRBV6-5, the J gene TRBJ1-5, with 7 bases identical to TRBD1. V lost 5 bases to trimming and J lost 2 bases; unmatched junction nucleotides: 3. CDR3 length equals 14 residues. Germline assignment: CDR1 MNHEY and CDR2 SVGAGI. The CDR3 DNA is TGTGCCAGCAGTAACGACAGGGGCAATCAGCCCCAGCATTTT. Translating it yields CASSNDRGNQPQHF.

The J gene is TRBJ2-7, the V gene TRBV6-5; D unclear. V lost 6 bases to trimming and J lost 2 bases, with 5 bases between them. This CDR3 is built from 11 residues. Per germline, CDR1 MNHEY and CDR2 SVGAGI. CDR3 coding DNA: TGTGCCAGCAGCCACACCTACGAGCAGTACTTC. Protein: CASSHTYEQYF.

The chain combines TRBV6-1 with TRBJ2-1; possible D gene TRBD2, 7 bases. The V gene's germline CDR1 is MNHNS and CDR2 SASEGT. V lost 0 bases, J lost 7 bases, and 10 bases lay in between. This CDR3 comprises 14 residues. The CDR3 coding sequence is TGTGCCAGCAGTGAAGCAGGGAGGGGGAATGAGCAGTTCTTC. It translates to CASSEAGRGNEQFF.

With respect to this clone: Lacking the conserved final phenylalanine or tryptophan, this CDR3 likely reflects a read error. The DNA is left out, because the CDR3 cannot be placed on it with certainty; the CDR3 is given as TCRdb lists it. This chain links TRBV6-2 or TRBV6-3 with TRBJ2-7; TRBD1, the D gene given by the table, was not confirmed from the DNA. In germline, CDR1 is MNHEY, CDR2 SVGEGT. Including both end residues, the CDR3 is 14 amino acids long. Here the CDR3 reads CASSAGMDREPRGL.

This chain joins TRBV5-1 and TRBJ2-3; perhaps TRBD2 as D (6 bases). The CDR3 has 14 residues. Germline-derived CDR1 and CDR2 are SGHRS and YFSETQ. The V end lost 2 bases, the J end lost 3 bases, and 10 bases lay between the germline ends. This CDR3 reads CASSLGGVTDTQYF. The CDR3 nucleotides read TGCGCCAGCAGCTTAGGAGGGGTTACAGATACGCAGTATTTT.